This T cell receptor beta chain was identified during a study of radiation and T cells in renal cell carcinoma. Study-level background: Nephrectomy followed 15 Gy stereotactic body radiation by 4 weeks. Broader study findings: From baseline, blood top tumor clonotypes peaked at 2 weeks post-radiation. Baseline intratumoral clonotype presence is unknown without pretreatment biopsies.

This clone was found a few times. Its antigen is not identified. Repertoires were generated with immunoSEQ multiplex PCR, while TCRdb's copy carries only in-frame clones and drops some. The sample has about 88,000 clones, about 86% seen once. The germline V gene has CDR1 SGHAT and CDR2 FQNNGV. V trimming: 5 bases; J trimming: 6 bases; junction bases outside the gene matches: 11. The CDR3 is 16 residues long. Time point noted: baseline pretreatment blood. This sample's treatment: 15 Gy SBRT to primary tumor, nephrectomy 4 weeks later. The patient's renal cell carcinoma had clear cell pathology. The TCR originated in a man aged 50-59 years with renal cell carcinoma. This chain links TRBV11-2 with TRBJ1-5; TRBD1 agrees at 9 bases. The specimen was blood, collected from a patient whose treatment included radiotherapy and nephrectomy. The CDR3 region has the DNA TGTGCCAGCAGCGCCGGGACAGGGTTTTTGGGTCAGCCCCAGCATTTT. Residues: CASSAGTGFLGQPQHF.